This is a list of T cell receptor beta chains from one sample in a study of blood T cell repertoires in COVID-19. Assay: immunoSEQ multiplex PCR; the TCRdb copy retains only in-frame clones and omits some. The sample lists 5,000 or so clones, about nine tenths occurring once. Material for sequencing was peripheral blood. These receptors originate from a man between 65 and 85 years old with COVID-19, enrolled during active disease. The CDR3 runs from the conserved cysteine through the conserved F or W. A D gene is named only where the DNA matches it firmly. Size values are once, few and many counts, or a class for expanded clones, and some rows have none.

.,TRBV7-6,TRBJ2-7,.,CASSLGGRYEQYF,TGTGCCAGCAGCTTGGGGGGGCGGTACGAGCAGTACTTC
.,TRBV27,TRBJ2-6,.,CASSLTSASGANVLTF,TGTGCCAGCAGTTTAACCAGTGCCTCTGGGGCCAACGTCCTGACTTTC
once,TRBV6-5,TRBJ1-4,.,CASSLTGNNEKLFF,TGTGCCAGCAGTTTAACAGGGAATAATGAAAAACTGTTTTTT
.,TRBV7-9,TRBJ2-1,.,CASSLLGGGYNEQFF,TGTGCCAGCAGCCTACTAGGGGGGGGCTACAATGAGCAGTTCTTC
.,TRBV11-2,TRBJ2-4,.,CASSLDLAKNIQYF,TGTGCCAGCAGCTTAGACTTAGCCAAAAACATTCAGTACTTC
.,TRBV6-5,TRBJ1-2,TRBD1,CASKGQANYGYTF,TGTGCCAGCAAAGGACAGGCCAACTATGGCTACACCTTC
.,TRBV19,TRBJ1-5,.,CASKVRGYDQPQHF,TGTGCCAGTAAGGTCAGGGGATATGATCAGCCCCAGCATTTT
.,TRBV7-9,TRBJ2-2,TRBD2,CASSSTSGAANTGELFF,TGTGCCAGCAGCTCGACTAGCGGGGCGGCTAACACCGGGGAGCTGTTTTTT
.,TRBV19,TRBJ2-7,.,CASSIGQGPSYEQYF,TGTGCCAGTAGTATCGGGCAGGGTCCCTCCTACGAGCAGTACTTC
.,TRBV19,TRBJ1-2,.,CASSIGGNGYTF,TGTGCCAGTAGTATAGGAGGGAATGGCTACACCTTC
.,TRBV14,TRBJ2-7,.,CASSLERTLAYEQYF,TGTGCCAGCAGCCTCGAGAGGACTCTCGCCTACGAGCAGTACTTC
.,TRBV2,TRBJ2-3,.,CASEGGTDTQYF,TGTGCCAGCGAGGGGGGCACAGATACGCAGTATTTT
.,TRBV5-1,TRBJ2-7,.,CASSLAQNSYEQYF,TGCGCCAGCAGTCTAGCGCAAAACTCCTACGAGCAGTACTTC
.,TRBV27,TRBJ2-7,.,CASSTLTTGEDEQYF,TGTGCCAGCAGTACTCTTACGACTGGCGAGGACGAGCAGTACTTC